The rows below give T cell receptor beta chains drawn from one sample of a study of radiation and T cells in renal cell carcinoma. Clones were sequenced by immunoSEQ multiplex PCR, and TCRdb holds only the in-frame ones, with some missing. The table shows about 86,000 clones, with approximately 80% occurring only once. Sequences were derived from blood, sampled from a patient whose treatment included radiotherapy and nephrectomy. The receptors originated from a man aged 45-60 years with renal cell carcinoma. CDR3s include the opening cysteine and the closing phenylalanine or tryptophan. The order of the fields is clone size, D gene, J gene, V gene, CDR3 protein, CDR3 DNA. A D gene is named only where the DNA matches it firmly. The listing skips clone size in some rows; elsewhere it reads once, few, many or a size class.

.,TRBD2,TRBJ2-7,TRBV7-6,CASSYSVAGANYEQYF,TGTGCCAGCAGCTATAGCGTAGCGGGGGCCAATTACGAGCAGTACTTC
.,.,TRBJ1-2,TRBV19,CASSILRGDGYTF,TGTGCCAGTAGTATCCTTCGGGGCGATGGCTACACCTTC
.,.,TRBJ2-3,TRBV29-1,CSTSPSVGGDTQYF,TGCAGCACCTCCCCGAGCGTGGGTGGGGATACGCAGTATTTT
.,.,TRBJ1-5,TRBV2,CASRGDGPNQPQHF,TGTGCCAGCAGGGGGGACGGTCCCAATCAGCCCCAGCATTTT
.,.,TRBJ2-5,TRBV5-1,CASSRKPRQEYQETQYF,TGCGCCAGCAGCCGAAAACCCCGACAGGAGTACCAAGAGACCCAGTACTTC
.,.,TRBJ1-2,TRBV10-3,CAISESRENYGYTF,TGTGCCATCAGTGAGTCCCGGGAGAACTATGGCTACACCTTC
.,TRBD1,TRBJ2-2,TRBV27,CASRNGAGGHGGELFF,TGTGCCAGCAGAAATGGGGCAGGGGGCCATGGCGGGGAGCTGTTTTTT
.,.,TRBJ2-3,TRBV29-1,CSVERGERSYISDTQYF,TGCAGCGTTGAAAGGGGGGAGCGGTCCTATATCTCAGATACGCAGTATTTT
.,TRBD1,TRBJ1-2,TRBV10-3,CAIRGNRGPSLIYGYTF,TGTGCCATCAGGGGAAACAGGGGGCCCTCATTAATCTATGGCTACACCTTC
.,TRBD2,TRBJ2-1,TRBV11-3,CASSSLAGGYNEQFF,TGTGCCAGCAGTTCACTAGCGGGAGGGTACAATGAGCAGTTCTTC
.,.,TRBJ2-3,TRBV9,CASSEDRISTDTQYF,TGTGCCAGCAGCGAAGACAGAATTAGCACAGATACGCAGTATTTT
.,.,TRBJ1-6,TRBV5-1,CASSLDRNNSPLHF,TGCGCCAGCAGCTTGGACAGGAATAATTCACCCCTCCACTTT
.,TRBD1,TRBJ2-7,TRBV2,CASSEPQRGTGIREQYF,TGTGCCAGCAGTGAACCGCAACGCGGGACAGGGATTCGCGAGCAGTACTTC
few,.,TRBJ2-5,TRBV5-1,CASSLGPTGETQYF,TGCGCCAGCAGCTTGGGACCGACAGGCGAGACCCAGTACTTC
few,TRBD1,TRBJ2-7,TRBV6-5,CASSFDRDITYEQYF,TGTGCCAGCAGTTTCGACAGGGATATAACCTACGAGCAGTACTTC
few,.,TRBJ1-6,TRBV7-2,CASSLVRDLSPLHF,TGTGCCAGCAGCTTAGTACGGGACCTTTCACCCCTCCACTTT
.,.,TRBJ2-2,TRBV7-2,CASSLYGGAGELFF,TGTGCCAGCAGCCTCTATGGAGGGGCCGGGGAGCTGTTTTTT
.,.,TRBJ2-7,TRBV20-1,CSTERSYEQYF,TGCAGTACGGAACGGTCCTACGAGCAGTACTTC
.,TRBD1,TRBJ1-2,TRBV27,CASSLSLQGADGYTF,TGTGCCAGCAGTTTATCTCTACAGGGGGCGGATGGCTACACCTTC
.,.,TRBJ2-2,TRBV7-2,CASSPSRDTANTGELFF,TGTGCCAGCAGCCCTTCCCGGGACACAGCGAACACCGGGGAGCTGTTTTTT
once,.,TRBJ2-5,TRBV5-1,CASSLAGLPEETQYF,TGCGCCAGCAGCTTGGCCGGGCTACCGGAGGAGACCCAGTACTTC
.,TRBD1,TRBJ1-5,TRBV6-5,CASSAGTGYHQPQHF,TGTGCCAGCAGTGCCGGGACAGGGTATCATCAGCCCCAGCATTTT
.,.,TRBJ2-6,TRBV2,CASSGGGPSGANVLTF,TGTGCCAGCAGTGGGGGGGGCCCCTCAGGGGCCAACGTCCTGACTTTC
.,.,TRBJ1-5,TRBV5-8,CASSRGAIRNQPQHF,TGTGCCAGCAGCCGGGGGGCGATCCGCAATCAGCCCCAGCATTTT
.,TRBD1,TRBJ1-4,TRBV6-5,CASSSSGQAVEKLFF,TGTGCCAGCTCCTCTTCGGGACAGGCCGTTGAAAAACTGTTTTTT
.,.,TRBJ1-2,TRBV7-3,CASSLGGASSNYGYTF,TGTGCCAGCAGTCTAGGGGGGGCGTCCTCCAACTATGGCTACACCTTC
.,.,TRBJ1-1,TRBV7-9,CASRPSLKDIGEAFF,TGTGCCAGCAGGCCATCGCTGAAAGATATCGGCGAAGCTTTCTTT
.,.,TRBJ2-1,TRBV5-1,CASSLGSHNGNEQFF,TGCGCCAGCAGCTTAGGCAGTCACAATGGCAATGAGCAGTTCTTC
.,.,TRBJ1-5,TRBV10-3,CAISEYSGGGNQPQHF,TGTGCCATCAGTGAATATTCCGGGGGGGGCAATCAGCCCCAGCATTTT
.,.,TRBJ1-4,TRBV28,CASRGGPNEKLFF,TGTGCCAGCAGGGGAGGACCTAATGAAAAACTGTTTTTT
.,.,TRBJ1-1,TRBV28,CASSRGRWAFF,TGTGCCAGCAGTCGCGGGCGGTGGGCTTTCTTT
.,.,TRBJ2-7,TRBV14,CASSDYQGGYEQYF,TGTGCCAGCAGCGACTACCAAGGGGGCTACGAGCAGTACTTC
.,.,TRBJ2-2,TRBV18,CASSPNRNTGELFF,TGTGCCAGCTCACCCAACAGGAACACCGGGGAGCTGTTTTTT
.,TRBD2,TRBJ2-1,TRBV5-1,CASSWTSVTYNEQFF,TGCGCCAGCAGCTGGACTAGCGTAACCTACAATGAGCAGTTCTTC
.,.,TRBJ2-3,TRBV7-2,CASSLAVSVASTDTQYF,TGTGCCAGCAGCTTAGCTGTTAGCGTAGCTAGCACAGATACGCAGTATTTT
once,.,TRBJ2-2,TRBV25-1,CASKGGYTGELFF,TGTGCCAGCAAAGGAGGGTACACCGGGGAGCTGTTTTTT
.,TRBD1,TRBJ2-5,TRBV5-1,CASRDGQVVEETQYF,TGCGCCAGCAGGGACGGACAGGTGGTGGAAGAGACCCAGTACTTC
.,TRBD1,TRBJ1-6,TRBV14,CASSLRTGTSPLHF,TGTGCCAGCAGCCTACGGACAGGGACTTCACCCCTCCACTTT
.,.,TRBJ1-4,TRBV16,CASSPLGANEKLFF,TGTGCCAGCAGCCCCCTTGGAGCTAATGAAAAACTGTTTTTT
.,TRBD2,TRBJ2-3,TRBV5-5,CASSFSGDRTDTQYF,TGTGCCAGCAGCTTTAGCGGGGACCGCACAGATACGCAGTATTTT
.,TRBD2,TRBJ2-7,TRBV28,CASSPWATSGYEQYF,TGTGCCAGCAGTCCTTGGGCGACTAGCGGGTACGAGCAGTACTTC
.,TRBD2,TRBJ2-3,TRBV7-2,CASSLGLAFDTQYF,TGTGCCAGCAGCCTAGGACTAGCGTTTGATACGCAGTATTTT
.,TRBD1,TRBJ2-7,TRBV5-1,CASSLARTGISYEQYF,TGCGCCAGCAGCTTGGCTCGGACAGGGATCTCCTACGAGCAGTACTTC
.,.,TRBJ2-5,TRBV5-1,CASSLGRVSETQYF,TGCGCCAGCAGCTTGGGCAGGGTGAGCGAGACCCAGTACTTC